This T cell receptor (beta chain) came from a study of glioma-infiltrating T cells. To note about this clonotype: The antigen is not known.

V shed 6 bases and J shed 4 bases, with 6 bases lying between them. The CDR3 loop spans 11 amino acids. The germline V gene encodes CDR1 MNHEY and CDR2 SMNVEV (reference sequence). The iRepertoire nested amplicon-rescue multiplex PCR amplified TCR alpha and beta CDR3s from RNA. Input was 100-400 ng of tissue mRNA or PBMC total RNA. Each CDR3 protein is one row after TCRdb ran MiXCR on the multiplex PCR reads. The sample lists about 99,000 distinct CDR3 sequences, roughly 30% occurring once. Study-wide points: Tissue-blood divergence was below expectation in non-neoplastic patients, above in gliomas. CDR3 overlap between tissue and blood was very small.

This sequence joins TRBV27 and TRBJ1-1; tentatively, D is TRBD1 (5 bases). The sequence came from a human donor with low-grade glioma or glioblastoma, undergoing nonglioma brain surgery, or in good health (not recorded which). Sequenced input: glioma tissue, nonneoplastic brain tissue, or PBMCs (not recorded which). The CDR3 DNA reads as TGTGCCAGCAGCCAGGGCACTGAAGCTTTCTTT. Translating gives CASSQGTEAFF.